This T cell receptor (beta chain) comes out of a study of OX40 agonist ivuxolimab in advanced cancers. Enrollment shut out patients with autoimmune disease history or systemic immunosuppression. The data were produced by immunoSEQ multiplex PCR, yet TCRdb's version contains in-frame clones alone and is incomplete. The top ten clones hold 15% to 25% of a sample with 20,000 to 25,000 clones, under 85% of them seen once. The ends lost 5 bases at V and 8 bases at J; junction bases unmatched: 7. This CDR3 is built from 15 residues. Germline loops: CDR1 MNHEY, CDR2 SMNVEV (reference sequence). Material: CD4+ or CD8+ T cells sorted from blood, obtained in a trial of the OX40 agonist ivuxolimab. The V gene is TRBV27, the J gene TRBJ2-1; 12 nucleotides align to TRBD1. This clonotype originated in an adult with an advanced solid tumor such as melanoma, head and neck, liver or kidney cancer. The CDR3 bases are TGTGCCAGCAGTGTCCGGGACAGGGGGCTTGATGAGCAGTTCTTC. Translated: CASSVRDRGLDEQFF.